Sequencing of this T cell receptor beta chain was carried out in a study of T cells in Graves' hyperthyroidism and ophthalmopathy. At least ten counts were recorded for this clonotype. Amplification of TCR beta CDR3 regions was performed using RNA transcripts as template. The primer set for the first-round RT-PCR of the TCR CDR3 was HTBI. TCRdb re-derived calls from the multiplex PCR reads in MiXCR, one entry per CDR3 protein. The table shows about 280,000 distinct CDR3 sequences, with about 25% occurring only once. This CDR3 is built from 13 residues. CDR1 is MNHEY, CDR2 SVGAGI, per germline. V trimming: 8 bases; J trimming: 2 bases; junction bases outside the gene matches: 6.

The receptor was isolated from a middle-aged man with Graves' hyperthyroidism that later progressed to Graves' ophthalmopathy. The sequenced sample consisted of blood. This sequence joins TRBV6-5 and TRBJ2-7, with TRBD2 identical over 7 bases. The CDR3 is CASGGTTTYEQYF. The CDR3 region has the DNA TGTGCCAGCGGCGGGACTACGACCTACGAGCAGTACTTC.